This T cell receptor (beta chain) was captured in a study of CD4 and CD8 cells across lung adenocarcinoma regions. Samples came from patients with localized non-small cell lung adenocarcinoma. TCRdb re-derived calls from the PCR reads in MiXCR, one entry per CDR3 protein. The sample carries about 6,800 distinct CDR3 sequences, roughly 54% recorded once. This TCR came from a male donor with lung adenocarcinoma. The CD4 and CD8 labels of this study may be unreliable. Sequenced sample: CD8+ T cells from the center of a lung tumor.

CDR3: CATGRGGSYGELFF. For the CDR3, the DNA is TGTGCCACCGGGCGGGGAGGGAGCTACGGGGAGCTGTTTTTT. The chain combines TRBV10-3 with TRBJ2-1, with 7 nucleotides matching TRBD2. TRBJ2-2 matches the DNA end more closely, so the J call is doubtful. CDR1 is ENHRY, CDR2 SYGVKD, per germline. The CDR3 has 14 amino acids.